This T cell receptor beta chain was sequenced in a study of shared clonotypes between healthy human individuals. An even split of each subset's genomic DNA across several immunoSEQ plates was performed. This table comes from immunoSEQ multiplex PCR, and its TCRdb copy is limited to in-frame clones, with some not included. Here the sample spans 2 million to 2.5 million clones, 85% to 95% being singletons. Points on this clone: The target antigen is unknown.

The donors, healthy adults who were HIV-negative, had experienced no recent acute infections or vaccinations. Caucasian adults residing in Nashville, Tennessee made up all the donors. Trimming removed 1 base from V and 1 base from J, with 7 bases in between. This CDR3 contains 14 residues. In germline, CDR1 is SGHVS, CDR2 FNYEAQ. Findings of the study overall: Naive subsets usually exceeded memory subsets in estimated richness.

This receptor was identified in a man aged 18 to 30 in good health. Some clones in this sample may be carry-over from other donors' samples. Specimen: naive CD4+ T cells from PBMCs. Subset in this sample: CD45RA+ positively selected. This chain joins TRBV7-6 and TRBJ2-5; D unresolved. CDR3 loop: CASSLVTVQETQYF. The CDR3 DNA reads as TGTGCCAGCAGCTTAGTCACAGTCCAAGAGACCCAGTACTTC.